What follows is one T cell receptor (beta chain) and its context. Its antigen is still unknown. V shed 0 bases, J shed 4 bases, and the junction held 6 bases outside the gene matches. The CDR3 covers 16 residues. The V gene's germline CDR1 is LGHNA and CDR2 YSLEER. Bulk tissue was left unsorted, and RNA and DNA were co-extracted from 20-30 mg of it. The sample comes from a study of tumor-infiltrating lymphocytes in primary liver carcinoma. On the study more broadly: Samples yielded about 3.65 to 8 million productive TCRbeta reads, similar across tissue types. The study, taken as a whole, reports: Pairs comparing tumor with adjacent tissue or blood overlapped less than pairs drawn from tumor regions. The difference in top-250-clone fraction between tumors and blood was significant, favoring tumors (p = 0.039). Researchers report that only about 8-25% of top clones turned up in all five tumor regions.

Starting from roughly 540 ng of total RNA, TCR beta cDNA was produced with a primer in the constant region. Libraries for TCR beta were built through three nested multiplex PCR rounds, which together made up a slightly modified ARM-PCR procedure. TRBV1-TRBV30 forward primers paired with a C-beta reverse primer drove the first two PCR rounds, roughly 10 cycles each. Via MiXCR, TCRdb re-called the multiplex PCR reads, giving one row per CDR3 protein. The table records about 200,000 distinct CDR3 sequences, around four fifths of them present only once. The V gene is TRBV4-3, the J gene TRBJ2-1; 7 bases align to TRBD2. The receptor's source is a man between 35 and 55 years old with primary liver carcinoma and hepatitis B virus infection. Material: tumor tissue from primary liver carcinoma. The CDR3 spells CASSQDAGDQYNEQFF. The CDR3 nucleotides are TGCGCCAGCAGCCAAGATGCGGGGGACCAGTACAATGAGCAGTTCTTC.